This is a list of T cell receptor beta chains from one sample in a study of OX40 agonist ivuxolimab in advanced cancers. Here immunoSEQ multiplex PCR was the method, and the copy in TCRdb shows in-frame clones only, minus some. The table lists about 80,000 clones, roughly 84% of them singletons. The sequencing here drew on CD4+ or CD8+ T cells sorted from blood, taken in a trial of the OX40 agonist ivuxolimab. Receptors originate from an adult with an advanced solid tumor such as melanoma, head and neck, liver or kidney cancer. Both conserved end residues are part of each CDR3. The D gene is left open where the match is weak. Where a row states a size, it is once, few, many or the class of an expanded clone; other rows omit it.

D: TRBD1
J: TRBJ2-7
size: .
V: TRBV10-1
DNA: TGCGCCAGCAGTGAACAGGGGTACGAGCAGTACTTC
CDR3: CASSEQGYEQYF

D: .
J: TRBJ2-7
size: .
V: TRBV19
DNA: TGTGCCAGTAGTGACCTTAGGGTTAACGACGAGCAGTACTTC
CDR3: CASSDLRVNDEQYF

D: TRBD2
J: TRBJ2-1
size: .
V: TRBV5-1
DNA: TGCGCCAGCAGCTCCCAGACTAGCGGGAAAGGGAATGAGCAGTTCTTC
CDR3: CASSSQTSGKGNEQFF

D: .
J: TRBJ2-3
size: .
V: TRBV11-3
DNA: TGTGCCAGCAGCTTAGATATTAGGGGAGTCACACCAGATACGCAGTATTTT
CDR3: CASSLDIRGVTPDTQYF

D: .
J: TRBJ1-4
size: .
V: TRBV4-1
DNA: TGCGCCAGCAGCCCACCCGGCCCGGGGAATGAAAAACTGTTTTTT
CDR3: CASSPPGPGNEKLFF

D: .
J: TRBJ2-1
size: .
V: TRBV7-2
DNA: TGTGCCAGCGCCCCCCAGGGGTTGAGCAATGAGCAGTTCTTC
CDR3: CASAPQGLSNEQFF

D: .
J: TRBJ2-3
size: few
V: TRBV28
DNA: TGTGCCAGCAGTTTCGCGCACCCGAGCACAGATACGCAGTATTTT
CDR3: CASSFAHPSTDTQYF

D: TRBD1
J: TRBJ1-5
size: .
V: TRBV27
DNA: TGTGCCAGCAGTTTGAACAGGGGTGATTCCCAGCCCCAGCATTTT
CDR3: CASSLNRGDSQPQHF

D: .
J: TRBJ1-2
size: .
V: TRBV28
DNA: TGTGCCAGCCTTCCCGCAGGGTACTATGGCTACACCTTC
CDR3: CASLPAGYYGYTF

D: TRBD2
J: TRBJ2-5
size: .
V: TRBV23-1
DNA: TGCGCCACCGACCCATTTAGTGCGGGAGGCCGAGAGACCCAGTACTTC
CDR3: CATDPFSAGGRETQYF

D: TRBD2
J: TRBJ2-3
size: .
V: TRBV4-2
DNA: TGTGCCAGCAGCCCCTGGGCGGGGGAAAGCACAGATACGCAGTATTTT
CDR3: CASSPWAGESTDTQYF

D: TRBD1
J: TRBJ2-7
size: .
V: TRBV6-5
DNA: TGTGCCAGCAGGGCGGGACAGGGGGCTTCCTACGAGCAGTACTTC
CDR3: CASRAGQGASYEQYF

D: .
J: TRBJ1-2
size: .
V: TRBV6-6
DNA: TGTGCCAGCAGACTCGACAGGAACTATGGCTACACCTTC
CDR3: CASRLDRNYGYTF

D: TRBD1
J: TRBJ2-3
size: .
V: TRBV19
DNA: TGTGCCAGTAGTAGGACAGGGGTATTTACAGATACGCAGTATTTT
CDR3: CASSRTGVFTDTQYF

D: TRBD2
J: TRBJ2-7
size: once
V: TRBV7-9
DNA: TGTGCCAGCAGCTTGATCAAGACTAGCGGGAGTTTAAGGTTTACGGTGCAGTACTTC
CDR3: CASSLIKTSGSLRFTVQYF

D: .
J: TRBJ2-1
size: .
V: TRBV21-1
DNA: TGTGCCAGCAGGGCGGGGGCCTACAATGAGCAGTTCTTC
CDR3: CASRAGAYNEQFF

D: TRBD1
J: TRBJ1-6
size: .
V: TRBV5-1
DNA: TGCGCCAGCAGCTTGGGCGACAGGGGGTTTACACCCCTCCACTTT
CDR3: CASSLGDRGFTPLHF

D: .
J: TRBJ1-2
size: .
V: TRBV11-2
DNA: TGTGCCAGCAGCTTAGTACGGAACTATGGCTACACCTTC
CDR3: CASSLVRNYGYTF

D: TRBD1
J: TRBJ2-2
size: .
V: TRBV6-6
DNA: TGTGCCAGCAGCCCCGGACAGGGGAGAATCGGGGAGCTGTTTTTT
CDR3: CASSPGQGRIGELFF

D: TRBD1
J: TRBJ2-6
size: .
V: TRBV15
DNA: TGTGCCACCAGCAGATTGACAGGGGCTGGGGCCAACGTCCTGACTTTC
CDR3: CATSRLTGAGANVLTF

D: .
J: TRBJ2-2
size: .
V: TRBV7-2
DNA: TGTGCCAGCAGCTCACCCCTCACCGGGGAGCTGTTTTTT
CDR3: CASSSPLTGELFF

D: .
J: TRBJ1-1
size: .
V: TRBV29-1
DNA: TGCAGCGTTTTCCCACGGGGGTTGAACACTGAAGCTTTCTTT
CDR3: CSVFPRGLNTEAFF

D: .
J: TRBJ2-3
size: .
V: TRBV28
DNA: TGTGCCAGCAGTTTACTGTCGGGAAGCACAGATACGCAGTATTTT
CDR3: CASSLLSGSTDTQYF

D: .
J: TRBJ2-1
size: .
V: TRBV5-5
DNA: TGTGCCAGCAGCACCGGACTGGGGACCTACAATGAGCAGTTCTTC
CDR3: CASSTGLGTYNEQFF

D: .
J: TRBJ2-7
size: .
V: TRBV11-3
DNA: TGTGCCAGCAGCTTAGGCGGTGTCAGGCGGTCCTACGAGCAGTACTTC
CDR3: CASSLGGVRRSYEQYF

D: TRBD1
J: TRBJ2-7
size: .
V: TRBV19
DNA: TGTGCCAGTGGGACCGGGACAGGGGGGACCTACGAGCAGTACTTC
CDR3: CASGTGTGGTYEQYF

D: .
J: TRBJ2-7
size: .
V: TRBV28
DNA: TGTGCCAGCAGGGACCCAGGAGAGGGGGAGCAGTACTTC
CDR3: CASRDPGEGEQYF

D: .
J: TRBJ1-5
size: .
V: TRBV27
DNA: TGTGCCAGCAGTTTAGTAGGGGCCGACAATCAGCCCCAGCATTTT
CDR3: CASSLVGADNQPQHF

D: .
J: TRBJ1-2
size: .
V: TRBV11-2
DNA: TGTGCCAGCAGCCCCCTTTGGGACAACTATGGCTACACCTTC
CDR3: CASSPLWDNYGYTF

D: .
J: TRBJ2-7
size: .
V: TRBV25-1
DNA: TGTGCCAGCAGTAATGGCGGGTACACCTACGAGCAGTACTTC
CDR3: CASSNGGYTYEQYF

D: TRBD1
J: TRBJ2-3
size: .
V: TRBV29-1
DNA: TGCAGCGTGGGGTCTAGGGGGCCAGATACGCAGTATTTT
CDR3: CSVGSRGPDTQYF

D: .
J: TRBJ1-4
size: .
V: TRBV19
DNA: TGTGCCAGTAGCCGATCGTTAGGGGGGCGCAATGAAAAACTGTTTTTT
CDR3: CASSRSLGGRNEKLFF

D: TRBD1
J: TRBJ1-1
size: few
V: TRBV7-9
DNA: TGTGCCAGCAGCTTAGCCGGAGGGGGCAACACTGAAGCTTTCTTT
CDR3: CASSLAGGGNTEAFF

D: TRBD2
J: TRBJ2-3
size: .
V: TRBV6-6
DNA: TGTGCCAGCAGTTACTCGAAGGCTAGCGGGACGGATACGCAGTATTTT
CDR3: CASSYSKASGTDTQYF

D: TRBD1
J: TRBJ1-2
size: .
V: TRBV9
DNA: TGTGCCAGCAGCCCTGGGACAGGGTATGGCTACACCTTC
CDR3: CASSPGTGYGYTF

D: TRBD1
J: TRBJ2-7
size: .
V: TRBV14
DNA: TGTGCCAGCAGCGGAACAGGGACAGTATCCTACGAGCAGTACTTC
CDR3: CASSGTGTVSYEQYF

D: TRBD2
J: TRBJ2-2
size: once
V: TRBV10-1
DNA: TGCGCCAGCAGTGAGGTGCTAGCGGGAGGTAAAACCGGGGAGCTGTTTTTT
CDR3: CASSEVLAGGKTGELFF

D: .
J: TRBJ2-5
size: .
V: TRBV6-1
DNA: TGTGCCAGCAGTGATATGCTAGCAGCTGTGGAGACCCAGTACTTC
CDR3: CASSDMLAAVETQYF

D: TRBD2
J: TRBJ2-5
size: .
V: TRBV5-1
DNA: TGCGCCAGCAGCGATGGGGGGGTCTCCCAAGAGACCCAGTACTTC
CDR3: CASSDGGVSQETQYF

D: .
J: TRBJ2-3
size: .
V: TRBV2
DNA: TGTGCCAGCAGGGATGATTGGGATACGCAGTATTTT
CDR3: CASRDDWDTQYF

D: TRBD2
J: TRBJ2-1
size: once
V: TRBV10-2
DNA: TGCGCCAGCAGTGAGTCCGGACTAGCTATGAGGCAGTTCTTC
CDR3: CASSESGLAMRQFF

D: .
J: TRBJ2-2
size: .
V: TRBV11-3
DNA: TGTGCCAGCAGCTTGGACACCGGGGAGCTGTTTTTT
CDR3: CASSLDTGELFF

D: .
J: TRBJ1-1
size: .
V: TRBV7-9
DNA: TGTGCCAGCAGCTCTCTCACGGACCGCACTGAAGCTTTCTTT
CDR3: CASSSLTDRTEAFF

D: TRBD1
J: TRBJ2-5
size: .
V: TRBV7-9
DNA: TGTGCCAGCAGCTTAGAGGGACAGGGAATAGAGACCCAGTACTTC
CDR3: CASSLEGQGIETQYF

D: TRBD2
J: TRBJ2-3
size: .
V: TRBV11-3
DNA: TGTGCCAGCAGCCAACGACTAGCGGGAGGGCCATCAGATACGCAGTATTTT
CDR3: CASSQRLAGGPSDTQYF

D: TRBD2
J: TRBJ2-1
size: once
V: TRBV11-3
DNA: TGTGCCAGCAGCCAACAAGCTTGGACTAGCGGGAACAATGAGCAGTTCTTC
CDR3: CASSQQAWTSGNNEQFF

D: TRBD1
J: TRBJ2-5
size: .
V: TRBV25-1
DNA: TGTGCCAGCAGTGATCCGACAGGGGAGGAGACCCAGTACTTC
CDR3: CASSDPTGEETQYF

D: .
J: TRBJ2-3
size: .
V: TRBV2
DNA: TGTGCCAGCAGCTACAGGTTGGGCACAGATACGCAGTATTTT
CDR3: CASSYRLGTDTQYF

D: .
J: TRBJ2-7
size: .
V: TRBV18
DNA: TGTGCCAGCTCCACCGTCGTCGCAGGGGTTCGGGAGCAGTACTTC
CDR3: CASSTVVAGVREQYF

D: TRBD2
J: TRBJ2-2
size: .
V: TRBV5-5
DNA: TGTGCCAGCAGCTTGGGCGGGAGAGGCACCGGGGAGCTGTTTTTT
CDR3: CASSLGGRGTGELFF

D: TRBD2
J: TRBJ2-5
size: .
V: TRBV11-3
DNA: TGTGCCAGCAGCTTGGGGTCATGGGGACTAGCGGAAAAAGAGACCCAGTACTTC
CDR3: CASSLGSWGLAEKETQYF

D: .
J: TRBJ2-2
size: once
V: TRBV4-1
DNA: TGCGCCAGCACGAGGACAGCCAACACCGGGGAGCTGTTTTTT
CDR3: CASTRTANTGELFF

D: .
J: TRBJ1-3
size: .
V: TRBV7-9
DNA: TGTGCCAGCAGCCCAAGAAGGGATGGAAACACCATATATTTT
CDR3: CASSPRRDGNTIYF

D: .
J: TRBJ2-1
size: .
V: TRBV5-1
DNA: TGCGCCAGCAGCGTATGGCAGTTCGGCACTCTGGGGGAGCAGTTCTTC
CDR3: CASSVWQFGTLGEQFF

D: .
J: TRBJ1-5
size: .
V: TRBV5-1
DNA: TGCGCCAGCAGCCCAATGGGGGATCAGCCCCAGCATTTT
CDR3: CASSPMGDQPQHF